The entry that follows covers one TCR beta chain sequence. No cognate antigen has been identified for it. No per-base quality is available; no much larger clone lies one base away. The CDR3 regions of human TCRbeta chains were analyzed by immunosequencing. Per the source publication's procedure: TCRs in the repertoires were matched against a reference library of SARS-CoV-2-specific TCRs that had been generated with the MIRA antigen-specificity platform. Breadth meant the fraction of unique TCRs that were SARS-CoV-2-associated, whereas depth meant the fraction of total T cells that were SARS-CoV-2-associated. Using the MIRA data, every spike-specific TCR was mapped to the spike region that the TCR reacted to and assigned to either a CD4 or a CD8 class. Log10-transformed breadth and depth values were compared by one-way ANOVA with Sidak's multiple comparisons tests. Entries here come from immuneACCESS through TCRdb and include only in-frame sequences with V and J called. Some clones fail to appear in such tables; in the studies checked, an unresolved V gene covers under half of the shortfall, and the cause of the remainder is unknown. The V and J calls and the clone size are those of that table, but D and trimming were determined from the DNA. The sample includes some 100,000 clones, with roughly nine tenths observed a single time. Clones ranked in the top ten supply 6.5% to 9.5% of the sample.

The time point tag for this specimen amounts to: baseline before first vaccination. Samples from vaccinated people were obtained from the UK trials COV001 and COV002, which included a single-blind randomized controlled phase 2/3 trial of AZD1222 (ChAdOx1 nCoV-19) in healthy adults. For TCRbeta chain sequencing, PBMC samples from trial participants were taken at day 0 and at day 28 after the second dose. The data belong to a study of T cell responses to AZD1222 COVID-19 vaccine (dated by TCRdb to the early 2020s). About the investigation overall: AZD1222 recipients given second doses at about 4 weeks or at about 12 weeks were pooled, since spike-specific TCR depth and breadth were not found to differ between the two schedules. TCR sequencing was performed for roughly 250 trial participants, of whom about 210 were given two doses of AZD1222 and 26 were given two doses of MenACWY control vaccine. Trial participants were enrolled by age into subgroups of 18-55, 56-69 and 70-plus years, and about 150, 27 and 61 TCR-sequenced participants, respectively, were included in these subgroups.

Points the paper makes about the study in general: Because no day 14 peak-response samples were available, repertoires were characterized only after the peak T cell response. Reportedly, close to half of the unique spike-specific TCRs recognized epitopes lying outside the regions that are mutated in the B.1.351 and B.1.1.7 variants. In the small 56-69-year group, the increase in depth fell short of significance, most likely because of low power. Conclusions about previously exposed vaccinees are limited because only six or seven AZD1222 recipients were SARS-CoV-2 seropositive at baseline. CD4 TCRs associated with the vaccine covered the entire spike protein, and the dominant responses were in regions 160-218 and 743-854. After two AZD1222 doses, spike-specific TCR breadth and depth were significantly higher than at day 0 and than in MenACWY recipients. Participants were mostly white British, with more females than males. The authors suggested clonal diversity may have been underestimated.

The TCR originated in an adult in good health. Material: peripheral blood, obtained on day 0 of AZD1222 vaccination.

The CDR3 reads as follows: CAAALAGLSTDTQYF. The DNA sequence is as follows: TGTGCCGCGGCACTAGCGGGACTTAGCACAGATACGCAGTATTTT. The V and J segments used are TRBV19 and TRBJ2-3; 10 bases in between match TRBD2. V and J are trimmed by 11 bases and 0 bases, and the gene matches miss 8 bases of the junction. Including the terminal cysteine and phenylalanine, the CDR3 comprises 15 residues. The only DNA kept is the CDR3, 45 bases in frame from the first base. The germline V gene (reference sequence) specifies LNHDA as CDR1 and SQIVND as CDR2.